Here is one T cell receptor (beta chain) with its context. Its antigen is still unknown. This may come from a read error, since a much larger clone is one base off. This entry comes from a study of T cells in Graves' hyperthyroidism and ophthalmopathy. Study results and limitations: Blood samples included most of the expanded thyroid clonotypes exceeding 0.001.

From RNA transcripts, TCR beta CDR3 regions were amplified. The HTBI set primed first-round TCR CDR3 RT-PCR. TCRdb recomputed calls from the multiplex PCR reads with MiXCR, one row per CDR3 protein. The table has more than 550,000 distinct CDR3 sequences, nearly 45% seen once. CDR1 and CDR2 (germline): LNHDA, SQIVND (reference sequence). CDR3 size: 16 residues. Sequences were obtained from peripheral blood or thyroid tissue (not recorded which). This TCR came from an adult man with Graves' disease, either hyperthyroidism or ophthalmopathy (not recorded which). The chain carries TRBV19 and TRBJ1-6, with D maybe TRBD1 (5 bases). CDR3 protein: CGSSIGTRTDNSPLHF. The CDR3, as DNA: TGTGGCAGTAGTATCGGGACCCGGACTGATAATTCACCCCTCCACTTT.